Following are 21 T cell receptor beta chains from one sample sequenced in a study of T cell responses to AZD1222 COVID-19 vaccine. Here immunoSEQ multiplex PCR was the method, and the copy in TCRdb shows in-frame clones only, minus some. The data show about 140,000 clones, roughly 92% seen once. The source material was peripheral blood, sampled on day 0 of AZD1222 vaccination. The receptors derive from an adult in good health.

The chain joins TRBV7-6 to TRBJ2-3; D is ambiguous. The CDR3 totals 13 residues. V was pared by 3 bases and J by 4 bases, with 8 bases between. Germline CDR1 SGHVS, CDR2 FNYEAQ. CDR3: CASSFREADTQYF. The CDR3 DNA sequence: TGTGCCAGCAGCTTTAGGGAAGCAGATACGCAGTATTTT.

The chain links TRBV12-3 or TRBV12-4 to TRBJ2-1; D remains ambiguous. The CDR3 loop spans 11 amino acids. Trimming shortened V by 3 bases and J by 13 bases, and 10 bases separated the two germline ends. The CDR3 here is CASSLGTSQFF. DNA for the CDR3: TGTGCCAGCAGTTTGGGCACAAGCCAGTTCTTC.

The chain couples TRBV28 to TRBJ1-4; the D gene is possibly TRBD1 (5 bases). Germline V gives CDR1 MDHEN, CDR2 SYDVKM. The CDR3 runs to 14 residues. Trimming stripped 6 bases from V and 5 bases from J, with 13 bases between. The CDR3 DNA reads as TGTGCCAGCAGGCAGGGTTTTAGGAATGAAAAACTGTTTTTT. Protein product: CASRQGFRNEKLFF.

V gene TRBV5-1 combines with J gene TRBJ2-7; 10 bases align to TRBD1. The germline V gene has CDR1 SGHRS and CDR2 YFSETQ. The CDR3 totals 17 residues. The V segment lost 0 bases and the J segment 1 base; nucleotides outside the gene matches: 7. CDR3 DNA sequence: TGCGCCAGCAGCTTGGATGGGCGGGACAGGGGATCCTACGAGCAGTACTTC. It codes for CASSLDGRDRGSYEQYF.

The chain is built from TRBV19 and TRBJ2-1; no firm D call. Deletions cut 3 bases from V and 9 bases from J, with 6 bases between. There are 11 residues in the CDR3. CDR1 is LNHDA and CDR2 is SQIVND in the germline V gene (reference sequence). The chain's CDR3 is CASSIGGEQFF. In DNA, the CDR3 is TGTGCCAGTAGTATTGGCGGTGAGCAGTTCTTC.

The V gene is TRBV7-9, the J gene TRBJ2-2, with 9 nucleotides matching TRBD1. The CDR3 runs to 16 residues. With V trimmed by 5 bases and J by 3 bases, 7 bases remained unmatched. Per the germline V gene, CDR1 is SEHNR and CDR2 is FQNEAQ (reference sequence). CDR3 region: CASSPRTGADTGELFF. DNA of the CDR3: TGTGCCAGCAGCCCCAGGACAGGGGCGGACACCGGGGAGCTGTTTTTT.

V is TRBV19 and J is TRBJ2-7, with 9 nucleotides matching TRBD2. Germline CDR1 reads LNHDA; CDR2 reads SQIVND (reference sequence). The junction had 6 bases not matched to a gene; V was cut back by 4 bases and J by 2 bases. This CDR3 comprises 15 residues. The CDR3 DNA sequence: TGTGCCAGTAGTAAAACTCGGACTAGCGCCTACGAGCAGTACTTC. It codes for CASSKTRTSAYEQYF.

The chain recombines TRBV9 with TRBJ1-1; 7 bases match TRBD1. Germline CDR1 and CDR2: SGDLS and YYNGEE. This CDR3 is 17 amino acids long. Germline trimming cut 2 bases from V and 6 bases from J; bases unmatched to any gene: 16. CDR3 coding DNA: TGTGCCAGCAGCGTTTCCCTGTCAGACAGGGAAGGGGCTGAAGCTTTCTTT. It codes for CASSVSLSDREGAEAFF.

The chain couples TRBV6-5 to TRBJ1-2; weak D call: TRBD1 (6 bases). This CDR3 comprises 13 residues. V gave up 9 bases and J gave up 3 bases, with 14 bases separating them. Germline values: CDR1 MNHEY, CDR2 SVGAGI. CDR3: CASGDTGYYGYTF. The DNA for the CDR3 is TGTGCCAGTGGGGACACTGGTTACTATGGCTACACCTTC.

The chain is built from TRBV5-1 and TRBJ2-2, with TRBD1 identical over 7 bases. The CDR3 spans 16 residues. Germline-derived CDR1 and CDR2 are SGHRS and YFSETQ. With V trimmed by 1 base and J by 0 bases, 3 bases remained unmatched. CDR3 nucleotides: TGCGCCAGCAGCTTGTTAGGGGGCACGAACACCGGGGAGCTGTTTTTT. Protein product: CASSLLGGTNTGELFF. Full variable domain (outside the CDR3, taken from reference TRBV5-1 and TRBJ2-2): KAGVTQTPRYLIKTRGQQVTLSCSPISGHRSVSWYQQTPGQGLQFLFEYFSETQRNKGNFPGRFSGRQFSNSRSEMNVSTLELGDSALYLCASSLLGGTNTGELFFGEGSRLTVL.

CDR3 loop: CASSAPLHTGELFF. The CDR3 nucleotides are TGTGCCAGCAGCGCCCCCCTCCACACCGGGGAGCTGTTTTTT. The chain is built from TRBV9 and TRBJ2-2, with no clear D. The CDR3 is made up of 14 amino acids. V lost 3 bases and J 3 bases, leaving 9 bases between the germline ends. In germline, CDR1 is SGDLS, CDR2 YYNGEE.

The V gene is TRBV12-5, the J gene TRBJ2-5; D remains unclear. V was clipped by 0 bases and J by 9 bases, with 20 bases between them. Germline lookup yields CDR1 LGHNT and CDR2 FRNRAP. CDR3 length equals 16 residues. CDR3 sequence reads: CASGLVLAGADSAQYF. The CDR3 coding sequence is TGTGCTAGTGGTTTGGTATTAGCAGGAGCAGACTCGGCCCAGTACTTC.

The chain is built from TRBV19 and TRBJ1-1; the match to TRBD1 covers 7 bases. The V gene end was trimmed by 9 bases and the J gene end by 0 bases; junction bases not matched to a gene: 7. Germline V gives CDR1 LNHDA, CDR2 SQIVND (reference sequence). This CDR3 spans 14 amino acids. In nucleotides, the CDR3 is TGTGCCAGCAGTCCACAGGGGTTGAACACTGAAGCTTTCTTT. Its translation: CASSPQGLNTEAFF.

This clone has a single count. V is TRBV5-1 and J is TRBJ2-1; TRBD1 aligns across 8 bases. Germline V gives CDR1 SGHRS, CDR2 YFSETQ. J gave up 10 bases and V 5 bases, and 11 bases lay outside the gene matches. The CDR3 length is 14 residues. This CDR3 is CASRGQGAVREQFF. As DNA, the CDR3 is TGCGCCAGCAGGGGTCAGGGGGCAGTTAGGGAGCAGTTCTTC.

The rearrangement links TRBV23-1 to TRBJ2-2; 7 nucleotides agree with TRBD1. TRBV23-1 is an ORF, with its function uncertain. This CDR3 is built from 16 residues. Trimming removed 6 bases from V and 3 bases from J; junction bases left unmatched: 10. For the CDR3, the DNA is TGCGCCAGCAGCCCAAACCGGGACAGATACACCGGGGAGCTGTTTTTT. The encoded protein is CASSPNRDRYTGELFF.

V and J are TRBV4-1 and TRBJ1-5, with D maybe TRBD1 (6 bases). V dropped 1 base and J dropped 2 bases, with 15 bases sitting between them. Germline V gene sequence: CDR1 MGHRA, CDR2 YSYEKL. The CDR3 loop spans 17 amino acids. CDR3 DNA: TGCGCCAGCAGCCAAGTCGAGAACAGGGTCGGCAATCAGCCCCAGCATTTT. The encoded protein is CASSQVENRVGNQPQHF.

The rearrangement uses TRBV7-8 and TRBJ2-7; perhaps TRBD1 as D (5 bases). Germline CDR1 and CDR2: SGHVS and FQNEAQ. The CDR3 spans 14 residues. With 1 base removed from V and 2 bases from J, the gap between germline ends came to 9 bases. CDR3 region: CASSLGQLPYEQYF. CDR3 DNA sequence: TGTGCCAGCAGCTTAGGACAGCTCCCCTACGAGCAGTACTTC.

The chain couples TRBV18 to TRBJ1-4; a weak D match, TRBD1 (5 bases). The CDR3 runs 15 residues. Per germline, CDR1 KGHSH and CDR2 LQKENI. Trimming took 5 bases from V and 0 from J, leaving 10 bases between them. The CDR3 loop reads CASSSDSATNEKLFF. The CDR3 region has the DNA TGTGCCAGCTCATCCGACAGCGCAACTAATGAAAAACTGTTTTTT.

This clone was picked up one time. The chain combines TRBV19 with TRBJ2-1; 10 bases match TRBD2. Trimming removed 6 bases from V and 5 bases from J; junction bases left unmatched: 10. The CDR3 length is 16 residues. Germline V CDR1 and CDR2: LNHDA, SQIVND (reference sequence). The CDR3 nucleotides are TGTGCCAGTAGGACCCAGCTAGCGGGAGAGGACAATGAGCAGTTCTTC. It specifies CASRTQLAGEDNEQFF.

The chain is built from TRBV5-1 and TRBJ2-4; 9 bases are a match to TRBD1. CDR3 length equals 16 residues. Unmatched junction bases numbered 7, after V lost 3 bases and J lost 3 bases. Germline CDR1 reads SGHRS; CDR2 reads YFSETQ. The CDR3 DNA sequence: TGCGCCAGCAGCTATATGGGACAGGGCGGCAAAAACATTCAGTACTTC. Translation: CASSYMGQGGKNIQYF.

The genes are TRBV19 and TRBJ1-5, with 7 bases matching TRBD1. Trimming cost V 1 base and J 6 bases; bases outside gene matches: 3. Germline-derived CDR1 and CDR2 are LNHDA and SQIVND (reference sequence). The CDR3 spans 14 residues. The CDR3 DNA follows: TGTGCCAGTAGTATAGCGAGGGGGCGTCAGCCCCAGCATTTT. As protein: CASSIARGRQPQHF.